One T cell receptor beta chain is described in this entry. What it binds is not known. A universal primer site was incorporated via template switching, and the cDNA contained unique molecular identifiers. TCRdb reprocessed the 5' RACE reads via MiXCR and lists one record per CDR3 protein. This table holds some 660,000 distinct CDR3 sequences, 8.5% to 9.5% found once. J lost 7 bases, V lost 3 bases, and 2 bases had no gene match. Germline V gene lookup returns CDR1 SGHRS and CDR2 YFSETQ. This CDR3 spans 12 amino acids. This specimen comes from a study of identical twins. Study findings and constraints: For out-of-frame alpha sequences shared by twins, low generation probability was in excess.

These data were also filed under a second study, of yellow fever vaccine responses in identical twins.

Sequencing input: PBMCs. The chain links TRBV5-1 to TRBJ1-1; TRBD1 matches 8 bases. This receptor was obtained from a young woman in good health. The CDR3: CASSSGQDEAFF. CDR3 DNA sequence: TGCGCCAGCAGCTCGGGACAGGATGAAGCTTTCTTT.